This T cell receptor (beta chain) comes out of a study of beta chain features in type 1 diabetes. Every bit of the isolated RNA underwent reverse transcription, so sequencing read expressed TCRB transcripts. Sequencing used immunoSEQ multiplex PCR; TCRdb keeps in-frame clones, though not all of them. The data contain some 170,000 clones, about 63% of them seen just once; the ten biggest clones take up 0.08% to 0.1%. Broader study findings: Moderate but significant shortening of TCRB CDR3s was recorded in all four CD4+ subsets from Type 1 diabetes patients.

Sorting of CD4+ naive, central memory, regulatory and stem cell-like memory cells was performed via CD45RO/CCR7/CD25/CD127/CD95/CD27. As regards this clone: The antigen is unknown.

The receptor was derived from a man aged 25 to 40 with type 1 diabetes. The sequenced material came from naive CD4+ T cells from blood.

CDR3 DNA sequence: TGTGCCTGGAGTAGAATAGCGGGGGTCACCGGGGAGCTGTTTTTT. It codes for CAWSRIAGVTGELFF. J is TRBJ2-2 and V is TRBV30; 9 bases match TRBD2. Looked up from germline, CDR1 is GTSNPN and CDR2 is SVGIG (reference sequence). V lost 2 bases, J lost 4 bases, and 5 bases stayed unmatched. This CDR3 spans 15 amino acids. Supplemented by reference TRBV30 and TRBJ2-2, the full variable domain reads SQTIHQWPATLVQPVGSPLSLECTVEGTSNPNLYWYRQAAGRGLQLLFYSVGIGQISSEVPQNLSASRPQDRQFILSSKKLLLSDSGFYLCAWSRIAGVTGELFFGEGSRLTVL.